This TCR beta chain originates from a study of T cell repertoires in cytomegalovirus infection. Study-wide context: Public TCR beta signatures marked donors with CMV infection and the matching HLA. Study-level results: Individuals carrying CMV plus the relevant HLA were identified by cumulative frequency of public TCR beta families. CMV-specific TCR beta clonotypes restricted by HLA-C dominated the ex vivo response.

Only a few counts were recorded for this clonotype. Its antigen is undetermined. TCRdb analysed the reads with MiXCR anew, one entry per CDR3 protein. Of some 170,000 distinct CDR3 sequences listed, roughly 17% are singletons. J was trimmed by 2 bases and V by 5 bases; bases with no gene match: 0. The germline CDR1 and CDR2 sequences are SGHTA and FQGNSA. The CDR3 extends over 12 amino acids. The sample consisted of CD8+ T cells from PBMCs. The receptor was isolated from a human donor in good health (CMV status not recorded). Some clones in this sample may be carry-over from other donors' samples. The chain recombines TRBV7-2 with TRBJ2-7; 7 bases agree with TRBD2. The CDR3 DNA reads TGTGCCAGCAGCCGGGGGGCCTACGAGCAGTACTTC. Amino acids: CASSRGAYEQYF.